This T cell receptor beta chain was documented in a study of T-cell reconstitution after alpha-beta-depleted transplantation in children. Findings and limits, study-wide: Several hundred expanded graft clones reportedly gave rise to the alpha-beta T cells present about two months after transplant.

Unique molecular identifiers were used to barcode this TCRbeta library. TCRdb itself ran the PCR reads through MiXCR, one entry per CDR3 protein. The sample gives about 460,000 distinct CDR3 sequences, roughly 10% of which show up once; 14% is in the top ten. V lost 5 bases and J 11 bases, leaving 15 bases between the germline ends. The length of the CDR3 is 12 residues. Germline V gene lookup returns CDR1 LNHDA and CDR2 SQIVND (reference sequence). This clonotype has a count of ten or more. The antigen is unknown. The chain joins TRBV19 to TRBJ2-5, with a possible D match to TRBD1 (5 bases). The sequences come from PBMCs, mostly from graft donor cells, collected 180 days after TCRalphabeta/CD19-depleted stem cell transplant. The source of this sequence is a female patient between 2 and 10 years old who had a stem cell transplant for aplastic anemia, so the T cells may come from the graft donor. CDR3 sequence reads: CASSSVTEEQYF. The CDR3 DNA is TGTGCCAGTAGTTCGGTGACAGAAGAACAGTACTTC.